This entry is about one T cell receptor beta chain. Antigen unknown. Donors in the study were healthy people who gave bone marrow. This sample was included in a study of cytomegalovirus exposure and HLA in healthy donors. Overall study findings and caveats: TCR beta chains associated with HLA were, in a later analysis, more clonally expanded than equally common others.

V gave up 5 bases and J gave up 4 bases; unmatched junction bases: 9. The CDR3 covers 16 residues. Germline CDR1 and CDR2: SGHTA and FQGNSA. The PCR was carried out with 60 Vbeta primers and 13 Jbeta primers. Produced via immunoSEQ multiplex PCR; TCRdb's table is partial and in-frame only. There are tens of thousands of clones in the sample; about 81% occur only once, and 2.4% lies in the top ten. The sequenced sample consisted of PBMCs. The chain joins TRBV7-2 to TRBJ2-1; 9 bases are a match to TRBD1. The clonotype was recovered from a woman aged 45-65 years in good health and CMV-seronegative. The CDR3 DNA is TGTGCCAGCAGCCTGGGACAGGGAAGAGGGTACAATGAGCAGTTCTTC. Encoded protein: CASSLGQGRGYNEQFF. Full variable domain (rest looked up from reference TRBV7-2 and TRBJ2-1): GAGVSQSPSNKVTEKGKDVELRCDPISGHTALYWYRQSLGQGLEFLIYFQGNSAPDKSGLPSDRFSAERTGGSVSTLTIQRTQQEDSAVYLCASSLGQGRGYNEQFFGPGTRLTVL.